This note documents a single T cell receptor beta chain sequence. Its antigen is currently unknown. Per the germline V gene, CDR1 is MNHNY and CDR2 is SVGAGI (reference sequence). The CDR3 runs to 16 residues. Unmatched junction bases numbered 12, after V lost 6 bases and J lost 4 bases. The sample originates from a study of cytomegalovirus exposure and HLA in healthy donors. Turning to the study itself: Prior work identified some 120 million unique TCR beta sequences in around 170 million T cells. General study findings and limits: TCR beta sequences numbering more than 15,000 were associated with HLA alleles at 0.05 false discovery rate in a later analysis. Later analysis associated a missense DCLRE1C variant with TCR beta V- and J-gene trimming. Prior analysis indicated that the majority of TCR beta V segments exhibited productivity approximately 87% or approximately 30% of the time.

Primers for the PCR totalled 60 Vbeta and 13 Jbeta. Libraries were prepared by immunoSEQ multiplex PCR; TCRdb keeps only in-frame clonotypes and omits some of them. The table lists 97,000 or so clones, 63% of them singletons. This receptor was obtained from a human donor in good health. The sample was PBMCs. The chain combines TRBV6-6 with TRBJ2-3, with 8 bases lining up with TRBD1. This chain's CDR3 is CASRASQGARADTQYF. The CDR3 DNA is TGTGCCAGCAGGGCCTCTCAGGGGGCCCGCGCAGATACGCAGTATTTT.